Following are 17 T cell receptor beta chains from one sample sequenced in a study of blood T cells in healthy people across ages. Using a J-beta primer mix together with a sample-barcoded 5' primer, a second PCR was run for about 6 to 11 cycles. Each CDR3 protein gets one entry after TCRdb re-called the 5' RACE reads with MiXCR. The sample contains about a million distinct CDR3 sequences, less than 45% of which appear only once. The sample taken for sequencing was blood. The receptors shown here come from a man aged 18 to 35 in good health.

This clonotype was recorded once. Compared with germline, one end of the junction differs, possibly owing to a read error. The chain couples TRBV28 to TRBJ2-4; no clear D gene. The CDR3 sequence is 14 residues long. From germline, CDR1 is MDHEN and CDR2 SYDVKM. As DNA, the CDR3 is TGTGCCAGCAGTCCGGCGATAGCCAAAAACATTCGGTACTTC. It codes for CASSPAIAKNIRYF.

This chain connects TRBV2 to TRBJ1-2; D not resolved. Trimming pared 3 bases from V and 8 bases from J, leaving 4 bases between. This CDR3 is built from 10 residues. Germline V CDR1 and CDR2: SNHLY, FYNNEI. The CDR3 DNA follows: TGTGCCAGCAGTGATGGGGGCTACACCTTC. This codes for CASSDGGYTF.

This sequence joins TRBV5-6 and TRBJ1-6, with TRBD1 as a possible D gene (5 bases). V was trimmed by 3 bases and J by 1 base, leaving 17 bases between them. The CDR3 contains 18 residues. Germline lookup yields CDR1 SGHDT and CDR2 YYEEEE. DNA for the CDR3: TGTGCCAGCAGCTACCGGGAGCGCAGGGAATCCTATAATTCACCCCTCCACTTT. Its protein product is CASSYRERRESYNSPLHF.

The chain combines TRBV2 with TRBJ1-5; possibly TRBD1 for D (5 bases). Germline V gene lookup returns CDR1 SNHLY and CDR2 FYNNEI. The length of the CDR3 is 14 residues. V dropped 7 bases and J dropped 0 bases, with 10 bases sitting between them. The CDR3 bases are TGTGCCAGCACCCGGGACGCTAGCAATCAGCCCCAGCATTTT. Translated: CASTRDASNQPQHF.

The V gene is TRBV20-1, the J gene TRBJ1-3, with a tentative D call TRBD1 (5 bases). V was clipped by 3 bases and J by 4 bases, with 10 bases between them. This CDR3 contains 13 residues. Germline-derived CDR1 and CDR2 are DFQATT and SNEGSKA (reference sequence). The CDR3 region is CSARGSGGNTIYF. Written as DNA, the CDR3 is TGCAGTGCTAGGGGGTCAGGGGGAAACACCATATATTTT.

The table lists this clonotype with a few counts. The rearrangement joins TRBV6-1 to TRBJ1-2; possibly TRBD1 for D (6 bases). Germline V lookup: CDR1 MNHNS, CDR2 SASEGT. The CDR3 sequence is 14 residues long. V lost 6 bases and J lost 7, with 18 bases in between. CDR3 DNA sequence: TGTGCCAGCAGCGGGGGGGGCGCATACGGTGGCTACACCTTC. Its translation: CASSGGGAYGGYTF.

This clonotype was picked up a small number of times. DNA for the CDR3: TGCAGTGCCGCATCGGGGACGGTGAGCTCCTACGAGCAGTACTTC. This encodes CSAASGTVSSYEQYF. The V gene is TRBV20-1, the J gene TRBJ2-7, with D possibly being TRBD1 or TRBD2 (5 bases each). CDR1 and CDR2 (germline): DFQATT, SNEGSKA (reference sequence). V lost 6 bases, J lost 0 bases, and 18 bases lay in between. This CDR3 comprises 15 residues.

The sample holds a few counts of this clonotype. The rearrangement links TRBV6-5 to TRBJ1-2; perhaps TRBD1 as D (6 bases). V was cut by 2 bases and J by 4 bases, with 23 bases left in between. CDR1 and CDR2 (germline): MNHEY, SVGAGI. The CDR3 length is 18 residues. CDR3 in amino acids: CASSYTPGEGSTLYGYTF. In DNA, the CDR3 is TGTGCCAGCAGTTACACCCCAGGGGAGGGGTCAACTCTCTATGGCTACACCTTC.

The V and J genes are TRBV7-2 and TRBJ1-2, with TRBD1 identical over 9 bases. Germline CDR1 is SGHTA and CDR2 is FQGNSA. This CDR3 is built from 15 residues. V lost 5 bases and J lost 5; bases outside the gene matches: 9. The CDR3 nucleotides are TGTGCCAGCAGCGCGGGACAGGGAAGTTTATATGGCTACACCTTC. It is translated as CASSAGQGSLYGYTF.

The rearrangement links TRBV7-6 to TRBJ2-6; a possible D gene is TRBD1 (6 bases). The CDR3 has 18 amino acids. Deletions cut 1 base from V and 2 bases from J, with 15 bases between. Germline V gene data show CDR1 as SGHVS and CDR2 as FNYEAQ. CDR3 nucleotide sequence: TGTGCCAGCAGCTTAGTGGCAGGGGTAAAAACTGGGGCCAACGTCCTGACTTTC. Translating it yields CASSLVAGVKTGANVLTF.

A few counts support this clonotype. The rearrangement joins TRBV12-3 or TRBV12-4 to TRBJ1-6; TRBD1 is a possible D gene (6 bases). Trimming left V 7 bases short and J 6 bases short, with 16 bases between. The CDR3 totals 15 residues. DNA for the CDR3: TGTGCCAGCACCTTGACAGGCAGTTTTAATTCACCCCTCCACTTT. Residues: CASTLTGSFNSPLHF.

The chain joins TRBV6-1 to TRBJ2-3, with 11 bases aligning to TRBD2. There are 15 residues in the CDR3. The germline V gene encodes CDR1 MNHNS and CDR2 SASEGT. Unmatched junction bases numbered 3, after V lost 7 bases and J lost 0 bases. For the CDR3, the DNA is TGTGCCAGCACTAGCGGGGGGCAAAGCACAGATACGCAGTATTTT. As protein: CASTSGGQSTDTQYF.

CDR3 sequence reads: CSARPATGINQPQHF. The CDR3 nucleotides read TGCAGTGCTAGACCCGCAACCGGGATTAATCAGCCCCAGCATTTT. The chain carries TRBV20-1 and TRBJ1-5; D remains ambiguous. Germline values: CDR1 DFQATT, CDR2 SNEGSKA (reference sequence). The CDR3 sequence is 15 residues long. The V gene lost 2 bases and the J gene lost 4 bases, with 15 bases spanning the gap.

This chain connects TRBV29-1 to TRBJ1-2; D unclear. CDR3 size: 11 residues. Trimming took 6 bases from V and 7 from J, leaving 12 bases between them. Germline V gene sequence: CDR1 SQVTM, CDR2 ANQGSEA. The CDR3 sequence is CSVDGEPGYTF. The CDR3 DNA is TGCAGCGTGGATGGAGAACCTGGCTACACCTTC.

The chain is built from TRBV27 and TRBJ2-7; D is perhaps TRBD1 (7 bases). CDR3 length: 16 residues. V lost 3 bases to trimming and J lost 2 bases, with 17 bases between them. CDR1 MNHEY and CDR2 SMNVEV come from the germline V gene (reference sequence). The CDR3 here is CASSFLNQGGPYEQYF. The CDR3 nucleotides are TGTGCCAGCAGTTTCCTAAATCAGGGGGGTCCCTACGAGCAGTACTTC.

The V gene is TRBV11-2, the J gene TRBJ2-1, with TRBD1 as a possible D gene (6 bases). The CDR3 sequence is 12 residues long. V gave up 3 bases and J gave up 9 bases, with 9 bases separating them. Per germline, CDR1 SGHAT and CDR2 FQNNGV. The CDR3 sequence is CASSFNRVEQFF. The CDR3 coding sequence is TGTGCCAGCAGCTTCAACAGGGTTGAGCAGTTCTTC.

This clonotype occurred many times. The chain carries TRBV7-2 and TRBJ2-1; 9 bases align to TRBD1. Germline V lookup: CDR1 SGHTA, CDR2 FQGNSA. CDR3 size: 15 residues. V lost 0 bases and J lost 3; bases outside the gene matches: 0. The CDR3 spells CASSLAGQGYNEQFF. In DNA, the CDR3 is TGTGCCAGCAGCTTAGCGGGACAGGGCTACAATGAGCAGTTCTTC.